Listed below are T cell receptor beta chains from one sample, sequenced in a study of blood T cell repertoires in COVID-19. The method was immunoSEQ multiplex PCR; TCRdb's version includes in-frame clones alone and lacks a portion of them. Here the sample spans over 120,000 clones, roughly 89% being singletons. The material sequenced was peripheral blood. The receptors derive from a human donor in a cohort sampled during active COVID-19. Each CDR3 is given with its conserved first and last residue. D genes are given only for firm matches. The size field is filled for only some rows; it gives once, few, many or a size class.

CDR3aa: CASSQEGRQKNTEAFF
CDR3nt: TGCGCCAGCAGCCAAGAAGGTCGACAGAAGAACACTGAAGCTTTCTTT
v_gene: TRBV4-1
abundance: NA
j_gene: TRBJ1-1
d_gene: NA

CDR3aa: CASSDNRGGNTEAFF
CDR3nt: TGTGCCAGCAGTGATAACAGGGGTGGGAACACTGAAGCTTTCTTT
v_gene: TRBV25-1
abundance: NA
j_gene: TRBJ1-1
d_gene: TRBD1

CDR3aa: CASSQRTGGPDNEQFF
CDR3nt: TGTGCCAGCAGCCAAAGAACGGGGGGGCCTGACAATGAGCAGTTCTTC
v_gene: TRBV3-1/TRBV3-2
abundance: NA
j_gene: TRBJ2-1
d_gene: TRBD2

CDR3aa: CAWSVLTRKYQETQYF
CDR3nt: TGTGCCTGGAGTGTACTAACAAGGAAGTACCAAGAGACCCAGTACTTC
v_gene: TRBV30
abundance: NA
j_gene: TRBJ2-5
d_gene: NA

CDR3aa: CASSLSPSYEQYF
CDR3nt: TGTGCCAGCAGCTTGAGTCCGTCCTACGAGCAGTACTTC
v_gene: TRBV7-9
abundance: NA
j_gene: TRBJ2-7
d_gene: NA

CDR3aa: CASSVVRETDTQYF
CDR3nt: TGCGCCAGCAGTGTGGTTCGGGAAACAGATACGCAGTATTTT
v_gene: TRBV10-2
abundance: NA
j_gene: TRBJ2-3
d_gene: NA

CDR3aa: CASSSLGGTDTQYF
CDR3nt: TGTGCCAGCAGCTCCTTGGGAGGCACAGATACGCAGTATTTT
v_gene: TRBV11-2
abundance: NA
j_gene: TRBJ2-3
d_gene: NA

CDR3aa: CASSLTANTGELFF
CDR3nt: TGTGCCAGCAGTCTTACAGCGAACACCGGGGAGCTGTTTTTT
v_gene: TRBV6-6
abundance: once
j_gene: TRBJ2-2
d_gene: NA

CDR3aa: CASSLNGDSSTDTQYF
CDR3nt: TGTGCCAGCAGCTTAAATGGGGACAGTAGCACAGATACGCAGTATTTT
v_gene: TRBV7-3
abundance: NA
j_gene: TRBJ2-3
d_gene: TRBD1

CDR3aa: CAITPTGGYGYTF
CDR3nt: TGTGCCATCACCCCCACTGGAGGCTATGGCTACACCTTC
v_gene: TRBV10-3
abundance: NA
j_gene: TRBJ1-2
d_gene: NA

CDR3aa: CASSETGMGAYGYTF
CDR3nt: TGTGCCAGCAGCGAAACAGGGATGGGGGCCTATGGCTACACCTTC
v_gene: TRBV7-2
abundance: NA
j_gene: TRBJ1-2
d_gene: NA

CDR3aa: CASSEAETVMNTEAFF
CDR3nt: TGTGCCAGCAGTGAAGCGGAGACAGTGATGAACACTGAAGCTTTCTTT
v_gene: TRBV2
abundance: NA
j_gene: TRBJ1-1
d_gene: NA

CDR3aa: CASSEGTGRTGELFF
CDR3nt: TGTGCCAGCAGCGAGGGGACAGGCCGAACCGGGGAGCTGTTTTTT
v_gene: TRBV7-2
abundance: NA
j_gene: TRBJ2-2
d_gene: TRBD1

CDR3aa: CASSPPRVPDTQYF
CDR3nt: TGTGCCAGCTCACCACCGAGGGTTCCAGATACGCAGTATTTT
v_gene: TRBV18
abundance: NA
j_gene: TRBJ2-3
d_gene: NA

CDR3aa: CASLSSPGANTGELFF
CDR3nt: TGTGCCAGCCTAAGTTCCCCAGGGGCGAACACCGGGGAGCTGTTTTTT
v_gene: TRBV28
abundance: once
j_gene: TRBJ2-2
d_gene: NA

CDR3aa: CASSEESGQPQHF
CDR3nt: TGTGCCAGCAGTGAAGAGTCGGGGCAGCCCCAGCATTTT
v_gene: TRBV2
abundance: NA
j_gene: TRBJ1-5
d_gene: NA

CDR3aa: CASSVGNRADSGNTIYF
CDR3nt: TGTGCCAGCAGCGTAGGTAACAGGGCAGACTCTGGAAACACCATATATTTT
v_gene: TRBV11-2
abundance: NA
j_gene: TRBJ1-3
d_gene: NA

CDR3aa: CASSLAPAEAFF
CDR3nt: TGTGCCAGCAGCTTAGCTCCTGCTGAAGCTTTCTTT
v_gene: TRBV7-9
abundance: NA
j_gene: TRBJ1-1
d_gene: NA

CDR3aa: CASSQPTGTEAFF
CDR3nt: TGCGCCAGCAGCCAGCCGACAGGCACTGAAGCTTTCTTT
v_gene: TRBV4-1
abundance: few
j_gene: TRBJ1-1
d_gene: NA

CDR3aa: CASSVAPGQTSEAFF
CDR3nt: TGTGCCAGCAGCGTAGCCCCGGGACAGACAAGTGAAGCTTTCTTT
v_gene: TRBV9
abundance: NA
j_gene: TRBJ1-1
d_gene: TRBD1

CDR3aa: CASSPPKGQGASLYGYTF
CDR3nt: TGTGCCAGCTCACCACCGAAGGGACAGGGGGCGTCGTTGTATGGCTACACCTTC
v_gene: TRBV18
abundance: NA
j_gene: TRBJ1-2
d_gene: TRBD1

CDR3aa: CAISESLAGGYDEQFF
CDR3nt: TGTGCCATCAGTGAGTCGCTAGCGGGGGGGTACGATGAGCAGTTCTTC
v_gene: TRBV10-3
abundance: NA
j_gene: TRBJ2-1
d_gene: TRBD2

CDR3aa: CASSEGTGHTDTQYF
CDR3nt: TGTGCCAGCAGTGAAGGGACAGGGCACACAGATACGCAGTATTTT
v_gene: TRBV6-1
abundance: NA
j_gene: TRBJ2-3
d_gene: TRBD1

CDR3aa: CASSSARVVFTEAFF
CDR3nt: TGTGCCAGCAGTTCCGCCAGGGTGGTTTTCACTGAAGCTTTCTTT
v_gene: TRBV6-2/TRBV6-3
abundance: NA
j_gene: TRBJ1-1
d_gene: NA

CDR3aa: CASTLPPLFSDQPQHF
CDR3nt: TGTGCCAGCACCCTACCGCCTCTTTTCTCCGATCAGCCCCAGCATTTT
v_gene: TRBV7-3
abundance: NA
j_gene: TRBJ1-5
d_gene: NA

CDR3aa: CATSDWRDPSYEQYF
CDR3nt: TGTGCCACCAGTGATTGGAGGGACCCCTCCTACGAGCAGTACTTC
v_gene: TRBV24-1
abundance: NA
j_gene: TRBJ2-7
d_gene: NA

CDR3aa: CASSSHRRNSNQPQHF
CDR3nt: TGTGCCAGCAGTTCTCACAGGAGAAATAGCAATCAGCCCCAGCATTTT
v_gene: TRBV27
abundance: NA
j_gene: TRBJ1-5
d_gene: NA

CDR3aa: CAWGPGTSNQPQHF
CDR3nt: TGTGCCTGGGGCCCTGGCACTAGCAATCAGCCCCAGCATTTT
v_gene: TRBV30
abundance: once
j_gene: TRBJ1-5
d_gene: NA

CDR3aa: CASSTRLAGVSYNEQFF
CDR3nt: TGTGCCAGCAGCACCCGACTAGCGGGTGTTTCCTACAATGAGCAGTTCTTC
v_gene: TRBV21-1
abundance: NA
j_gene: TRBJ2-1
d_gene: NA

CDR3aa: CASSLLDFYEQYF
CDR3nt: TGTGCCAGCAGCCTGCTGGACTTCTACGAGCAGTACTTC
v_gene: TRBV7-9
abundance: once
j_gene: TRBJ2-7
d_gene: NA

CDR3aa: CASSEGQTEAFF
CDR3nt: TGTGCCAGCAGTGAAGGACAGACTGAAGCTTTCTTT
v_gene: TRBV6-1
abundance: NA
j_gene: TRBJ1-1
d_gene: NA

CDR3aa: CASSLGLGNEQFF
CDR3nt: TGTGCCAGCAGCTTGGGACTAGGCAATGAGCAGTTCTTC
v_gene: TRBV5-6
abundance: NA
j_gene: TRBJ2-1
d_gene: NA

CDR3aa: CASSLGVSGANVLTF
CDR3nt: TGTGCCAGCAGCTTGGGAGTCTCTGGGGCCAACGTCCTGACTTTC
v_gene: TRBV5-6
abundance: NA
j_gene: TRBJ2-6
d_gene: NA

CDR3aa: CATSDEEEQPQHF
CDR3nt: TGTGCCACCAGTGATGAGGAGGAACAGCCCCAGCATTTT
v_gene: TRBV24-1
abundance: NA
j_gene: TRBJ1-5
d_gene: NA

CDR3aa: CASSSIRTLVSYEQYF
CDR3nt: TGTGCCAGCAGCTCCATACGGACACTGGTCTCCTACGAGCAGTACTTC
v_gene: TRBV5-8
abundance: NA
j_gene: TRBJ2-7
d_gene: NA

CDR3aa: CASSQGQGSHF
CDR3nt: TGTGCCAGCAGCCAGGGACAGGGATCCCACTTT
v_gene: TRBV7-9
abundance: NA
j_gene: TRBJ1-1
d_gene: TRBD1

CDR3aa: CASSPAGTGELFF
CDR3nt: TGTGCCAGCTCACCAGCGGGAACCGGGGAGCTGTTTTTT
v_gene: TRBV18
abundance: few
j_gene: TRBJ2-2
d_gene: NA

CDR3aa: CASSPPGATTYEQYF
CDR3nt: TGTGCCAGCTCACCTCCAGGGGCTACTACCTACGAGCAGTACTTC
v_gene: TRBV18
abundance: NA
j_gene: TRBJ2-7
d_gene: NA

CDR3aa: CASSHTYSRDSSGNTIYF
CDR3nt: TGTGCCAGCAGCCACACATATAGCCGGGACAGCTCTGGAAACACCATATATTTT
v_gene: TRBV7-3
abundance: few
j_gene: TRBJ1-3
d_gene: TRBD1

CDR3aa: CSVEDQGVRPPFF
CDR3nt: TGCAGCGTTGAAGATCAAGGGGTACGCCCGCCTTTCTTT
v_gene: TRBV29-1
abundance: NA
j_gene: TRBJ1-1
d_gene: NA

CDR3aa: CASSFTSSGANVLTF
CDR3nt: TGTGCCAGCAGCTTCACGAGCTCTGGGGCCAACGTCCTGACTTTC
v_gene: TRBV9
abundance: NA
j_gene: TRBJ2-6
d_gene: NA

CDR3aa: CASSSGQGTNEKLFF
CDR3nt: TGTGCCAGCAGCTCCGGACAGGGAACTAATGAAAAACTGTTTTTT
v_gene: TRBV5-4
abundance: NA
j_gene: TRBJ1-4
d_gene: TRBD1

CDR3aa: CASSFRSGGAYNEQFF
CDR3nt: TGTGCCAGTAGTTTCCGTAGCGGGGGGGCCTACAATGAGCAGTTCTTC
v_gene: TRBV19
abundance: NA
j_gene: TRBJ2-1
d_gene: TRBD2

CDR3aa: CAWTGGSPSGYTF
CDR3nt: TGTGCCTGGACAGGGGGGTCCCCTAGCGGCTACACCTTC
v_gene: TRBV30
abundance: once
j_gene: TRBJ1-2
d_gene: TRBD1

CDR3aa: CASSSSTDTQYF
CDR3nt: TGTGCCAGCAGCTCTAGCACAGATACGCAGTATTTT
v_gene: TRBV7-2
abundance: NA
j_gene: TRBJ2-3
d_gene: NA

CDR3aa: CASSSQSRSLEAFF
CDR3nt: TGTGCCAGCAGCTCACAAAGCCGGAGCCTTGAAGCTTTCTTT
v_gene: TRBV11-1
abundance: NA
j_gene: TRBJ1-1
d_gene: NA

CDR3aa: CASSPLAGGTYNEQFF
CDR3nt: TGTGCCAGCTCACCCTTAGCGGGGGGCACCTACAATGAGCAGTTCTTC
v_gene: TRBV18
abundance: NA
j_gene: TRBJ2-1
d_gene: TRBD2

CDR3aa: CASSLFVREQYF
CDR3nt: TGTGCCAGCAGTTTATTCGTTCGCGAGCAGTACTTC
v_gene: TRBV12-3/TRBV12-4
abundance: NA
j_gene: TRBJ2-7
d_gene: NA

CDR3aa: CASRRPGSNQPQHF
CDR3nt: TGTGCCAGCCGTCGACCGGGGAGCAATCAGCCCCAGCATTTT
v_gene: TRBV2
abundance: few
j_gene: TRBJ1-5
d_gene: NA

CDR3aa: CASSFRAGGYNEQFF
CDR3nt: TGTGCCAGCAGCTTTAGAGCGGGGGGTTACAATGAGCAGTTCTTC
v_gene: TRBV7-2
abundance: NA
j_gene: TRBJ2-1
d_gene: TRBD2

CDR3aa: CASRRQGREETQYF
CDR3nt: TGTGCCAGCAGGCGACAGGGAAGGGAAGAGACCCAGTACTTC
v_gene: TRBV7-9
abundance: NA
j_gene: TRBJ2-5
d_gene: TRBD1

CDR3aa: CASRLSRRGGIYGYTF
CDR3nt: TGTGCAAGTCGCTTATCTCGGAGAGGGGGCATCTATGGCTACACCTTC
v_gene: TRBV12-2
abundance: NA
j_gene: TRBJ1-2
d_gene: NA